Listed below are T cell receptor beta chains from one sample, sequenced in a study of cytomegalovirus exposure and HLA in healthy donors. This table comes from immunoSEQ multiplex PCR, and its TCRdb copy is limited to in-frame clones, with some not included. The repertoire holds 90,000 or so clones, with 85% as singletons. The sequencing input was PBMCs. The receptors were sampled from a man aged 18 to 30 in good health and CMV-seropositive. Both conserved end residues are part of each CDR3. D genes are given only for firm matches. Only part of the rows carry a size: once, few, many, or a class if the clone is expanded.

>TRBV27|-|TRBJ2-7|-
CASSLQVGGAYEQYF
TGTGCCAGCAGTTTACAGGTGGGAGGCGCCTACGAGCAGTACTTC
>TRBV28|-|TRBJ1-2|-
CASTVGGSGYTF
TGTGCCAGCACCGTAGGGGGATCTGGCTACACCTTC
>TRBV7-3|TRBD2|TRBJ2-1|few
CASSSRLAGLSEQFF
TGTGCCAGCAGCTCCCGACTAGCGGGGCTCAGCGAGCAGTTCTTC
>TRBV4-1|TRBD2|TRBJ2-5|-
CASSQGPGLAAETQYF
TGCGCCAGCAGCCAGGGTCCGGGACTAGCGGCAGAGACCCAGTACTTC
>TRBV28|-|TRBJ1-3|-
CASSLGGGSSGNTIYF
TGTGCCAGCAGTTTAGGGGGGGGGAGCTCTGGAAACACCATATATTTT
>TRBV4-1|-|TRBJ2-1|many
CASSQGMSSYNEQFF
TGCGCCAGCAGCCAAGGCATGAGCTCCTACAATGAGCAGTTCTTC
>TRBV11-3|-|TRBJ2-2|-
CASSYGQAYTGELFF
TGTGCCAGCAGCTACGGACAAGCATACACCGGGGAGCTGTTTTTT
>TRBV7-9|TRBD2|TRBJ2-1|-
CASSLRATSGRRAYNEQFF
TGTGCCAGCAGCTTAAGGGCGACTAGCGGGAGGCGCGCCTACAATGAGCAGTTCTTC
>TRBV19|-|TRBJ1-1|-
CASSMGGTEAFF
TGTGCCAGTAGTATGGGGGGGACTGAAGCTTTCTTT
>TRBV28|-|TRBJ1-5|many
CASATSGLGQPQHF
TGTGCCAGCGCGACCTCAGGGCTGGGTCAGCCCCAGCATTTT
>TRBV7-9|-|TRBJ2-7|-
CASSHDGVVPYEQYF
TGTGCCAGCAGCCACGACGGGGTGGTGCCCTACGAGCAGTACTTC
>TRBV5-1|-|TRBJ2-1|once
CASSFRSGFEQFF
TGCGCCAGCAGCTTTAGGAGCGGGTTTGAGCAGTTCTTC
>TRBV18|TRBD1|TRBJ1-1|-
CASSPMAGGNTEAFF
TGTGCCAGCTCACCAATGGCAGGGGGGAACACTGAAGCTTTCTTT
>TRBV27|-|TRBJ1-2|-
CASTAQGQDYTF
TGTGCCAGCACCGCCCAGGGCCAGGACTACACCTTC
>TRBV28|TRBD1|TRBJ1-6|-
CASSLGQGGSPLHF
TGTGCCAGCAGTTTGGGACAGGGCGGTTCACCCCTCCACTTT
>TRBV6-1|-|TRBJ2-7|-
CASSTLGGVSYEQYF
TGTGCCAGCAGTACGCTGGGCGGGGTCTCCTACGAGCAGTACTTC
>TRBV6-5|-|TRBJ2-3|-
CASRQSDTQYF
TGTGCCAGCAGACAATCAGATACGCAGTATTTT
>TRBV23-1|TRBD1|TRBJ2-2|-
CASSQLGQPTGELFF
TGCGCCAGCAGTCAATTGGGACAGCCAACCGGGGAGCTGTTTTTT
>TRBV15|-|TRBJ2-5|-
CATSSRQVQETQYF
TGTGCCACCAGCAGTAGACAAGTCCAAGAGACCCAGTACTTC
>TRBV6-1|-|TRBJ1-1|-
CASSLQSLFEAFF
TGTGCCAGCAGCTTACAGTCCCTGTTTGAAGCTTTCTTT
>TRBV5-1|TRBD2|TRBJ2-3|-
CASSLGLAGSTDTQYF
TGCGCCAGCAGCTTGGGGCTAGCGGGAAGCACAGATACGCAGTATTTT
>TRBV30|TRBD1|TRBJ2-5|-
CAWSWGTGGGQETQYF
TGTGCCTGGAGTTGGGGGACAGGGGGCGGGCAAGAGACCCAGTACTTC
>TRBV6-1|TRBD1|TRBJ2-2|-
CASSEAGTGGWELFF
TGTGCCAGCAGTGAAGCAGGGACAGGGGGCTGGGAGCTGTTTTTT
>TRBV6-1|-|TRBJ1-2|-
CASSEAQTGYGYTF
TGTGCCAGCAGTGAAGCGCAGACAGGTTATGGCTACACCTTC
>TRBV9|TRBD1|TRBJ2-5|-
CASSTGQQETQYF
TGTGCCAGCAGCACGGGACAGCAAGAGACCCAGTACTTC
>TRBV28|-|TRBJ2-1|-
CASSSTGFNEQFF
TGTGCCAGCAGTTCGACAGGTTTCAATGAGCAGTTCTTC
>TRBV7-9|TRBD2|TRBJ2-7|once
CASSPRGASGRGEQYF
TGTGCCAGCAGCCCCCGGGGGGCTAGCGGGCGAGGGGAGCAGTACTTC
>TRBV6-6|TRBD1|TRBJ1-5|-
CASSRTTGAQGPQHF
TGTGCCAGCAGTCGCACGACAGGGGCCCAGGGGCCCCAGCATTTT
>TRBV19|TRBD1|TRBJ1-5|-
CASSFHGQDQPQHF
TGTGCCAGTAGTTTCCATGGACAGGATCAGCCCCAGCATTTT
>TRBV6-5|-|TRBJ2-7|-
CASSYSKEVLAYEQYF
TGTGCCAGCAGTTACTCGAAGGAGGTTCTTGCCTACGAGCAGTACTTC
>TRBV29-1|-|TRBJ2-5|-
CSVDLGLKETQYF
TGCAGCGTTGACTTAGGACTTAAAGAGACCCAGTACTTC
>TRBV5-1|-|TRBJ2-1|-
CASSSNRNEQFF
TGCGCCAGCAGCTCGAACCGGAATGAGCAGTTCTTC
>TRBV5-1|-|TRBJ2-7|-
CASSLGFWRSEQYF
TGCGCCAGCAGCTTGGGGTTTTGGAGGAGTGAGCAGTACTTC
>TRBV7-9|TRBD1|TRBJ2-7|-
CASSPDGGTGRYEQYF
TGTGCCAGCAGCCCCGATGGTGGGACAGGGCGCTACGAGCAGTACTTC
>TRBV19|-|TRBJ2-1|-
CAISPRGAASYNEQFF
TGTGCCATCTCCCCGCGGGGTGCCGCTTCCTACAATGAGCAGTTCTTC
>TRBV28|-|TRBJ1-1|-
CASSFSAGAFF
TGTGCCAGCAGTTTTAGTGCGGGGGCCTTTTTT
>TRBV5-4|-|TRBJ1-1|-
CASSFSGTEAFF
TGTGCCAGCAGCTTTTCGGGTACTGAAGCTTTCTTT